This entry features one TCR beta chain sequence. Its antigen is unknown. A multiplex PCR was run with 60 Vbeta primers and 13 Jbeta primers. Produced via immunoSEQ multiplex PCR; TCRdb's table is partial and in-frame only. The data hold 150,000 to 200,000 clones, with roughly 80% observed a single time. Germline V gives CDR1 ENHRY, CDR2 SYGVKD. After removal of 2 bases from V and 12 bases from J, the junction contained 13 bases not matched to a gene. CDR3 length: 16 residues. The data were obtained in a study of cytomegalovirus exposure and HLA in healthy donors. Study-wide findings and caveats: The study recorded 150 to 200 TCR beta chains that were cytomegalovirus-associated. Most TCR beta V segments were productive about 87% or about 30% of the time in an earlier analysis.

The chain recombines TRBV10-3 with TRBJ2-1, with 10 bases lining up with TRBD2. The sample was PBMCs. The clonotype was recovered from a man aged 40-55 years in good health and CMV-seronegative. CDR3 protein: CAISEGFPSGSSPQFF. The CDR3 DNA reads TGTGCCATCAGTGAGGGTTTTCCTAGCGGGAGTTCCCCGCAGTTCTTC.